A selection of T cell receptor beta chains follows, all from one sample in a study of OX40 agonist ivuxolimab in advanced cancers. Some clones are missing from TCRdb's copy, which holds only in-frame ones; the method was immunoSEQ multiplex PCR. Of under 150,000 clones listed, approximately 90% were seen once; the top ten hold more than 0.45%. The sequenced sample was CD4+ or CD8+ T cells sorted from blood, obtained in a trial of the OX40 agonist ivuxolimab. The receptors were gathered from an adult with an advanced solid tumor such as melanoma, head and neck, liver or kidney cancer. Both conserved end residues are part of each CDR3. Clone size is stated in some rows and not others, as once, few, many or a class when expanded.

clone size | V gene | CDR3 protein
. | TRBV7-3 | CASSLTGQHTDTQYF
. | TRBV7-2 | CASSLAMVPSLHF
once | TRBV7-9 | CASSFSTFPNTIYF
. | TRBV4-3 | CASSQAETGGEKLFF
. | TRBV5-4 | CASSFSGEGSPLHF
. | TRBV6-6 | CASRPQGLVASPLHF
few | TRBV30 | CAWSGFGNQPQHF
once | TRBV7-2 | CASSRTGSYEQYF
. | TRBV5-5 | CASSVELGNTEAFF
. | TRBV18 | CASTGQGGNEQFF
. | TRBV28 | CASSLPGTANYGYTF
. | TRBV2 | CASSGRSGGGEQYF
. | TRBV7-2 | CASSVGTRETQYF
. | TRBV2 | CASSSSRYMNTEAFF
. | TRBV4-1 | CASSQVGRGEWNTEAFF
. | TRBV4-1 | CASSQIGLADTYEQYF
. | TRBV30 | CAWSRNSPLHF
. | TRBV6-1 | CASRGEDYGYTF
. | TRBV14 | CASSQGSGRGQRNNEQFF
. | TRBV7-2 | CASSLEAGIPNQPQHF
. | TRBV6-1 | CATRTGGSYEQYF
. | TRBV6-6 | CASSSFIGDTEAFF
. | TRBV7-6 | CASSLAPGVENEQYF